The next 4 T cell receptor beta chains were all read from a single sample in a study of CD8 T cells in Susac syndrome. RNA, at about 0.45 to 1 ug, was reverse transcribed with random hexamers. TCRdb reprocessed the immunoSEQ multiplex PCR reads via MiXCR and lists one record per CDR3 protein. The data hold 200,000 to 300,000 distinct CDR3 sequences, with almost 97% observed a single time. Sequencing was carried out using CD4+ T cells from PBMCs. The source of these receptors is a human donor with Susac syndrome.

J is TRBJ2-7 and V is TRBV28; 11 positions agree with TRBD2. The CDR3 runs to 16 residues. CDR1 and CDR2 from the germline V gene are MDHEN and SYDVKM. Trimming took 3 bases from V and 0 from J; bases not matched to a gene: 4. The chain's CDR3 is CASSFTSGSNSYEQYF. The DNA for the CDR3 is TGTGCCAGCAGTTTTACTAGCGGGAGCAACTCCTACGAGCAGTACTTC.

This clonotype was observed a single time. The chain couples TRBV29-1 to TRBJ1-1; D may be TRBD1 (5 bases). The CDR3 spans 13 residues. With 7 bases removed from V and 5 bases from J, the gap between germline ends came to 17 bases. The germline V gene has CDR1 SQVTM and CDR2 ANQGSEA. The CDR3 region is CSAREGGTTEAFF. The CDR3 nucleotides read TGCAGCGCCCGAGAGGGAGGGACGACTGAAGCTTTCTTT. Complete variable domain (other parts from reference TRBV29-1 and TRBJ1-1): SAVISQKPSRDICQRGTSLTIQCQVDSQVTMMFWYRQQPGQSLTLIATANQGSEATYESGFVIDKFPISRPNLTFSTLTVSNMSPEDSSIYLCSAREGGTTEAFFGQGTRLTVV.

This clonotype was found once. The rearrangement uses TRBV6-4 and TRBJ1-1; D ambiguous. The CDR3 consists of 11 residues. V shed 6 bases and J shed 13 bases, with 15 bases lying between them. Germline CDR1 MRHNA, CDR2 SNTAGT. DNA of the CDR3: TGTGCCAGCAGCGCCGGTGCCCGGGGTTTCTTT. It specifies CASSAGARGFF.

The chain couples TRBV30 to TRBJ2-1; D may correspond to TRBD1 or TRBD2 (6 bases each). Trimming cost V 5 bases and J 8 bases, with 13 bases left between them. Germline values: CDR1 GTSNPN, CDR2 SVGIG (reference sequence). The CDR3 is 12 amino acids. CDR3 residues: CAWGPGADEQFF. DNA of the CDR3: TGTGCCTGGGGGCCGGGGGCCGATGAGCAGTTCTTC.